The rows below give T cell receptor beta chains drawn from one sample of a study of early T cells in non-severe SARS-CoV-2 infection. One entry per CDR3 protein, called by TCRdb with MiXCR from the 5' RACE reads. The sample carries around 83,000 distinct CDR3 sequences, 10% recorded once. Here the sequenced sample was whole blood, taken at baseline. The receptors originated from an adult who was a healthcare worker with PCR-confirmed SARS-CoV-2 infection or an uninfected control (not recorded which). CDR3s include the opening cysteine and the closing phenylalanine or tryptophan. Fields, in order: V gene, clone size, J gene, D gene, CDR3 DNA, CDR3 protein. D genes are given only for firm matches. Clone sizes are given selectively: once, few, many, or a class where the clone is expanded.

v_call: TRBV5-5; clone_size: NA; j_call: TRBJ2-7; d_call: NA; cdr3_nt: TGTGCCAGCAGCGCTGCAGGCGGATCCGAGCAGTACTTC; cdr3_aa: CASSAAGGSEQYF
v_call: TRBV12-5; clone_size: few; j_call: TRBJ2-1; d_call: NA; cdr3_nt: TGTGCTAGTGGTTTAGGGAGCTCCTACAATGAGCAGTTCTTC; cdr3_aa: CASGLGSSYNEQFF
v_call: TRBV12-3/TRBV12-4; clone_size: once; j_call: TRBJ2-6; d_call: TRBD1; cdr3_nt: TGTGCCAGCAGTCCAGGGACAGGCGATGCTGGGGCCAACGTCCTGACTTTC; cdr3_aa: CASSPGTGDAGANVLTF
v_call: TRBV29-1; clone_size: NA; j_call: TRBJ2-7; d_call: TRBD2; cdr3_nt: TGCAGCGTTGTGCTAGCGGGAGAATGGGTGCAGTACTTC; cdr3_aa: CSVVLAGEWVQYF
v_call: TRBV20-1; clone_size: NA; j_call: TRBJ2-3; d_call: TRBD2; cdr3_nt: TGCAGTGCTATCCTAGCGGGAGGGCCGCGGGGCACAGATACGCAGTATTTT; cdr3_aa: CSAILAGGPRGTDTQYF
v_call: TRBV2; clone_size: many; j_call: TRBJ2-1; d_call: NA; cdr3_nt: TGTGCCAGCAGTGAGGGAAACGGGGCCTACAATGAGCAGTTCTTC; cdr3_aa: CASSEGNGAYNEQFF
v_call: TRBV5-1; clone_size: few; j_call: TRBJ2-7; d_call: NA; cdr3_nt: TGCGCCAGCCAGGAGCTGACAGGACCCTACGAGCAGTACTTC; cdr3_aa: CASQELTGPYEQYF
v_call: TRBV7-6; clone_size: many; j_call: TRBJ2-7; d_call: NA; cdr3_nt: TGTGCCAGCAGCTTAGAAGGACAATCCTACGAGCAGTACTTC; cdr3_aa: CASSLEGQSYEQYF
v_call: TRBV4-1; clone_size: few; j_call: TRBJ1-1; d_call: NA; cdr3_nt: TGCGCCAGCAGCCAGAGAGGGAAAGGTGGGACTGAAGCTTTCTTT; cdr3_aa: CASSQRGKGGTEAFF
v_call: TRBV10-3; clone_size: NA; j_call: TRBJ1-1; d_call: NA; cdr3_nt: TGTGCCATCAGGGCCGGGAACACTGAAGCTTTCTTT; cdr3_aa: CAIRAGNTEAFF
v_call: TRBV9; clone_size: few; j_call: TRBJ2-3; d_call: NA; cdr3_nt: TGTGCCAGCAGCGGCGACGTTCCAGATACGCAGTATTTT; cdr3_aa: CASSGDVPDTQYF
v_call: TRBV12-3/TRBV12-4; clone_size: once; j_call: TRBJ2-5; d_call: NA; cdr3_nt: TGTGCCAGCAGTTTGGGGGCCAACCAACAGGAGACCCAGTACTTC; cdr3_aa: CASSLGANQQETQYF
v_call: TRBV2; clone_size: NA; j_call: TRBJ2-3; d_call: TRBD1; cdr3_nt: TGTGCCAGCGGACAGGGGATGTACACAGATACGCAGTATTTT; cdr3_aa: CASGQGMYTDTQYF
v_call: TRBV12-3/TRBV12-4; clone_size: NA; j_call: TRBJ2-1; d_call: TRBD2; cdr3_nt: TGTGCCAGCAGTTTATTAGCGGGAGGGCCCCGCTCCTACAATGAGCAGTTCTTC; cdr3_aa: CASSLLAGGPRSYNEQFF
v_call: TRBV6-1; clone_size: NA; j_call: TRBJ2-1; d_call: TRBD2; cdr3_nt: TGTGCCAGCATGGCTAGCGGAACATCCTACAATGAGCAGTTCTTC; cdr3_aa: CASMASGTSYNEQFF
v_call: TRBV27; clone_size: NA; j_call: TRBJ2-2; d_call: NA; cdr3_nt: TGTGCCAGCAGTTTGATTCGACCAATGAACACCGGGGAGCTGTTTTTT; cdr3_aa: CASSLIRPMNTGELFF
v_call: TRBV29-1; clone_size: NA; j_call: TRBJ1-1; d_call: TRBD1; cdr3_nt: TGCAGCGTTAGGACAGGGGGAGGCACTGAAGCTTTCTTT; cdr3_aa: CSVRTGGGTEAFF
v_call: TRBV5-1; clone_size: NA; j_call: TRBJ1-2; d_call: NA; cdr3_nt: TGCGCCAGCAGCTTGTCGCTGGGGGGAAACTATGGCTACACCTTC; cdr3_aa: CASSLSLGGNYGYTF
v_call: TRBV7-9; clone_size: NA; j_call: TRBJ2-1; d_call: TRBD1; cdr3_nt: TGTGCCAGCAGCTTAGCGGGGGTCCTGGACAGGGTGTTTCTAGATGAGCAGTTCTTC; cdr3_aa: CASSLAGVLDRVFLDEQFF
v_call: TRBV12-3/TRBV12-4; clone_size: NA; j_call: TRBJ1-1; d_call: NA; cdr3_nt: TGTGCCAGCACCTGGGGGGGCACTAAAGCTTTCTTT; cdr3_aa: CASTWGGTKAFF
v_call: TRBV9; clone_size: many; j_call: TRBJ1-2; d_call: TRBD1; cdr3_nt: TGTGCCAGCAGCGTAGAACCCTCACAGGGGACGGGCTACACCTTC; cdr3_aa: CASSVEPSQGTGYTF
v_call: TRBV6-5; clone_size: NA; j_call: TRBJ2-7; d_call: NA; cdr3_nt: TGTGCCAGCAGCGGTCCGGGACTTCCCTACGAGCAGTACTTC; cdr3_aa: CASSGPGLPYEQYF
v_call: TRBV27; clone_size: many; j_call: TRBJ1-2; d_call: TRBD1; cdr3_nt: TGTGCCAGCAAGGGGGGACAGTATGGCTACACCTTC; cdr3_aa: CASKGGQYGYTF
v_call: TRBV7-2; clone_size: many; j_call: TRBJ1-1; d_call: NA; cdr3_nt: TGTGCCAGCAGCTTACACGCGGCAGGATCGAACACTGAAGCTTTCTTT; cdr3_aa: CASSLHAAGSNTEAFF
v_call: TRBV15; clone_size: few; j_call: TRBJ2-4; d_call: NA; cdr3_nt: TGTGCCACCAGCAGAGGAACCCTGGGGGTGAACATTCAGTACTTC; cdr3_aa: CATSRGTLGVNIQYF
v_call: TRBV11-2; clone_size: many; j_call: TRBJ2-7; d_call: NA; cdr3_nt: TGTGCCAGCAGCCGTAGCGGACGGACCTACGAGCAGTACTTC; cdr3_aa: CASSRSGRTYEQYF
v_call: TRBV5-4; clone_size: NA; j_call: TRBJ1-1; d_call: NA; cdr3_nt: TGTGCCAGCAGCTCCGGGACATTATACACTGAAGCTTTCTTT; cdr3_aa: CASSSGTLYTEAFF
v_call: TRBV14; clone_size: many; j_call: TRBJ2-1; d_call: NA; cdr3_nt: TGTGCCAGCAGCCAAGGTAGAGGCAGCTTTTCCAAGTACAATGAGCAGTTCTTC; cdr3_aa: CASSQGRGSFSKYNEQFF
v_call: TRBV3-1; clone_size: many; j_call: TRBJ1-2; d_call: NA; cdr3_nt: TGTGCCAGCAGCCAAGCTGGGGGGGCCAGCGGCTACACCTTC; cdr3_aa: CASSQAGGASGYTF
v_call: TRBV9; clone_size: NA; j_call: TRBJ2-7; d_call: TRBD2; cdr3_nt: TGTGCCAGCAGCCCACGACTAGCGGTTAGCTCCTACGAGCAGTACTTC; cdr3_aa: CASSPRLAVSSYEQYF
v_call: TRBV20-1; clone_size: few; j_call: TRBJ2-7; d_call: TRBD2; cdr3_nt: TGCAGTGCCGCCCAGGGGCTAGCGGGCGAGCAGTACTTC; cdr3_aa: CSAAQGLAGEQYF
v_call: TRBV7-3; clone_size: few; j_call: TRBJ2-6; d_call: NA; cdr3_nt: TGTGCCAGCAGCCATACGGGAGCTGGGGCCAACGTCTTGACTTTC; cdr3_aa: CASSHTGAGANVLTF
v_call: TRBV3-1; clone_size: NA; j_call: TRBJ2-1; d_call: NA; cdr3_nt: TGTGCCAGCAGCCAAGAAGAGGGACTCGGGTCCCATGAGCAGTTCTTC; cdr3_aa: CASSQEEGLGSHEQFF
v_call: TRBV4-1; clone_size: many; j_call: TRBJ2-1; d_call: NA; cdr3_nt: TGCGCCAGCAGCCAAGGGATAGAGGTTGAGCAGTTCTTC; cdr3_aa: CASSQGIEVEQFF
v_call: TRBV4-1; clone_size: many; j_call: TRBJ2-7; d_call: NA; cdr3_nt: TGCGCCAGCAGCCAAGATCTTGAGACTCGGGGTAACTACTTC; cdr3_aa: CASSQDLETRGNYF
v_call: TRBV28; clone_size: NA; j_call: TRBJ2-2; d_call: TRBD1; cdr3_nt: TGTGCCAGCAGTCCACACACCGGGACAGGGGGTTCAAGCGGGGAGCTGTTTTTT; cdr3_aa: CASSPHTGTGGSSGELFF
v_call: TRBV11-3; clone_size: NA; j_call: TRBJ2-1; d_call: NA; cdr3_nt: TGTGCCAGCAGCTTAGATAAGGGGACTGAGCAGTTCTTC; cdr3_aa: CASSLDKGTEQFF
v_call: TRBV3-1; clone_size: NA; j_call: TRBJ1-2; d_call: NA; cdr3_nt: TGTGCCAGCACCCCGACTCACCGTCTCTATGGCTACACCTTC; cdr3_aa: CASTPTHRLYGYTF
v_call: TRBV19; clone_size: NA; j_call: TRBJ2-2; d_call: TRBD1; cdr3_nt: TGTGCCACCGGACAGGGAATGGAGGCCGGGGAGCTGTTTTTT; cdr3_aa: CATGQGMEAGELFF
v_call: TRBV9; clone_size: NA; j_call: TRBJ2-3; d_call: TRBD2; cdr3_nt: TGTGCCAGCAGCGCCTCCTCTAGCGGGGGTAGAGATACGCAGTATTTT; cdr3_aa: CASSASSSGGRDTQYF
v_call: TRBV10-3; clone_size: few; j_call: TRBJ2-3; d_call: TRBD2; cdr3_nt: TGTGCCATCAGCCCCTGGAAACTAGCGGCAGATACGCAGTATTTT; cdr3_aa: CAISPWKLAADTQYF
v_call: TRBV9; clone_size: many; j_call: TRBJ1-2; d_call: NA; cdr3_nt: TGTGCCAGCAGCTTAGGGGGTATCAACTATGGCTACACCTTC; cdr3_aa: CASSLGGINYGYTF
v_call: TRBV20-1; clone_size: NA; j_call: TRBJ2-3; d_call: NA; cdr3_nt: TGCAGTGCTAGTCCAATCGAAAACACAGATACGCAGTATTTT; cdr3_aa: CSASPIENTDTQYF
v_call: TRBV7-8; clone_size: few; j_call: TRBJ2-3; d_call: NA; cdr3_nt: TGTGCCAGCAGCTTAGATCCCCTGGCAGATACGCAGTATTTT; cdr3_aa: CASSLDPLADTQYF
v_call: TRBV12-3/TRBV12-4; clone_size: NA; j_call: TRBJ1-6; d_call: NA; cdr3_nt: TGTGCCAGCAGTTTAGCGTACTCACCCCTCCACTTT; cdr3_aa: CASSLAYSPLHF
v_call: TRBV5-4; clone_size: many; j_call: TRBJ2-1; d_call: TRBD2; cdr3_nt: TGTGCCAGCAGCGCTAGCGGCACACAAGGATGGAATGAGCAGTTCTTC; cdr3_aa: CASSASGTQGWNEQFF
v_call: TRBV20-1; clone_size: few; j_call: TRBJ1-1; d_call: NA; cdr3_nt: TGCAGTGCTAGAGTGATGGCGGACACTGAAGCTTTCTTT; cdr3_aa: CSARVMADTEAFF
v_call: TRBV6-6; clone_size: many; j_call: TRBJ2-3; d_call: TRBD2; cdr3_nt: TGTGCCAGCAGTTATCCTAGCGGCCCCACAGATACGCAGTATTTT; cdr3_aa: CASSYPSGPTDTQYF
v_call: TRBV20-1; clone_size: NA; j_call: TRBJ2-1; d_call: NA; cdr3_nt: TGCAGTGCTAGACCCCTCAGGGTGGTGGCCAATGAGCAGTTCTTC; cdr3_aa: CSARPLRVVANEQFF
v_call: TRBV7-2; clone_size: few; j_call: TRBJ2-1; d_call: TRBD2; cdr3_nt: TGTGCCAGCAGCCCGGGGGCGGGAGGGGGCAATGAGCAGTTCTTC; cdr3_aa: CASSPGAGGGNEQFF
v_call: TRBV5-1; clone_size: many; j_call: TRBJ2-1; d_call: TRBD1; cdr3_nt: TGCGCCAGCAGCACCCCCCCGACAGGGATTATTAACTACAATGAGCAGTTCTTC; cdr3_aa: CASSTPPTGIINYNEQFF
v_call: TRBV7-8; clone_size: NA; j_call: TRBJ1-5; d_call: NA; cdr3_nt: TGTGCCAGCAGTAAGGGGACGGCGGCATGGCCCCAGCATTTT; cdr3_aa: CASSKGTAAWPQHF
v_call: TRBV7-3; clone_size: many; j_call: TRBJ2-3; d_call: TRBD1; cdr3_nt: TGTGCCAGCAGCCAACAGGGGACCATCACAGATACGCAGTATTTT; cdr3_aa: CASSQQGTITDTQYF
v_call: TRBV10-3; clone_size: few; j_call: TRBJ2-3; d_call: TRBD2; cdr3_nt: TGTGCCATCAGTGAAACTAGCGCCCAGATCCCGTATACGCAGTATTTT; cdr3_aa: CAISETSAQIPYTQYF
v_call: TRBV5-1; clone_size: few; j_call: TRBJ2-6; d_call: NA; cdr3_nt: TGCGCCAGCAGCTTGGACTGGGGTTCCTCTGGGGCCAACGTCCTGACTTTC; cdr3_aa: CASSLDWGSSGANVLTF
v_call: TRBV7-9; clone_size: NA; j_call: TRBJ2-5; d_call: NA; cdr3_nt: TGTGCCAGCAGCCTAAGACACCCGAGGGGAGAGACCCAGTACTTC; cdr3_aa: CASSLRHPRGETQYF
v_call: TRBV7-6; clone_size: few; j_call: TRBJ2-2; d_call: TRBD2; cdr3_nt: TGTGCCAGCAGCTTAGTTCTTAGCGGGACCACCGGGGAGCTGTTTTTT; cdr3_aa: CASSLVLSGTTGELFF
v_call: TRBV3-1; clone_size: many; j_call: TRBJ1-6; d_call: NA; cdr3_nt: TGTGCCAGCGGAGATAGCTCCTATAATTCACCCCTCCACTTT; cdr3_aa: CASGDSSYNSPLHF
v_call: TRBV2; clone_size: NA; j_call: TRBJ2-7; d_call: NA; cdr3_nt: TGTGCCAGCAGTGGAGGGTTCCTCTCCTACGAGCAGTACTTC; cdr3_aa: CASSGGFLSYEQYF